This TCR beta chain was found in a study of cytomegalovirus exposure and HLA in healthy donors. A multiplex PCR was run with 60 Vbeta primers and 13 Jbeta primers. Assay: immunoSEQ multiplex PCR; the TCRdb copy retains only in-frame clones and omits some. The sample includes 150,000 to 200,000 clones, 75% to 85% of them seen just once. The sample taken for sequencing was PBMCs. This clonotype was obtained from a woman aged 25 to 39 in good health and CMV-seropositive.

CDR3 amino acids: CASSLQLTTSPYEQYF. The CDR3, as DNA: TGTGCCAGCAGTTTACAGTTGACTACAAGTCCCTACGAGCAGTACTTC. This chain links TRBV27 with TRBJ2-7; the D gene is possibly TRBD2 (5 bases). Germline V gene sequence: CDR1 MNHEY, CDR2 SMNVEV (reference sequence). This CDR3 has 16 residues. V was clipped by 2 bases and J by 2 bases, with 16 bases between them.